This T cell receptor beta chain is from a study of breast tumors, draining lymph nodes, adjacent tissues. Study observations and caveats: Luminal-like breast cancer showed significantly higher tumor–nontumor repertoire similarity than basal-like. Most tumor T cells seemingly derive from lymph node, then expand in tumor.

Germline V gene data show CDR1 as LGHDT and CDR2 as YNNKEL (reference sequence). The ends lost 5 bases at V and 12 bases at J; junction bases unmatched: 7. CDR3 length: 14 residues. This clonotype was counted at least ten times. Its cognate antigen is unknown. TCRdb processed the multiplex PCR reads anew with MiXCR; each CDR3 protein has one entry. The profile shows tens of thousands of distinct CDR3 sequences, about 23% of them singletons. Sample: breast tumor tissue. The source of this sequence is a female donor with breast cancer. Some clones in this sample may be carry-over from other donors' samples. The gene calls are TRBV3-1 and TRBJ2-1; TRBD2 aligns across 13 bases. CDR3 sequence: CASSKTSGGNGQFF. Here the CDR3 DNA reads TGTGCCAGCAGCAAGACTAGCGGGGGGAACGGGCAGTTCTTC.